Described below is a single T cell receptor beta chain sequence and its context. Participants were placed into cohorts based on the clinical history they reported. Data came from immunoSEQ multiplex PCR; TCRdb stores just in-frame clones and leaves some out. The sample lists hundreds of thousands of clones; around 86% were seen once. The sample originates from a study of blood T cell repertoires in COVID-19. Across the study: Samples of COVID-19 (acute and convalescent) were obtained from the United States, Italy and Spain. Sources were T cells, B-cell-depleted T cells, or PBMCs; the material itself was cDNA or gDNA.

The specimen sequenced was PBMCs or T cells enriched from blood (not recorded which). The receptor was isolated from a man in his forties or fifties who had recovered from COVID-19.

The CDR3 DNA sequence: TGTGCCAGCAGCTTAGCTCTAGCGGGGAACTACAATGAGCAGTTCTTC. It specifies CASSLALAGNYNEQFF. This sequence joins TRBV7-2 and TRBJ2-1; 9 bases map to TRBD2. V was pared by 0 bases and J by 3 bases, with 3 bases of the junction left unmatched. Germline-derived CDR1 and CDR2 are SGHTA and FQGNSA. The CDR3 extends over 16 amino acids.